This T cell receptor beta chain was observed in a study of blood T cells in healthy people across ages. For this clonotype: Its antigen is unknown.

General study results and limits: Conclusively comparing naive with antigen-experienced cells was impossible with unsorted PBMCs.

Then a second PCR, running roughly 7 to 11 cycles, was carried out with a sample-barcoded 5' primer and a J-beta primer mix. Every individual sample yielded 2.5 million or more paired-end reads (each containing CDR3). TCRdb reprocessed the 5' RACE reads via MiXCR and lists one record per CDR3 protein. The sample lists fewer than 1,200,000 distinct CDR3 sequences, about 23% occurring once. Russia was home to the donors, healthy Caucasian individuals aged about 6 to 90. The germline V gene encodes CDR1 SGHVS and CDR2 FNYEAQ. The CDR3 totals 13 residues. These data were also reused for a study on T cells of mothers and their children. This second study says: In related and unrelated pairs alike, thymic selection shapes TCR recombination output, with inherited differences minor.

The chain uses TRBV7-6 and TRBJ2-5; D unresolved. The end of the DNA aligns better with TRBJ2-1, so the J call may be wrong. The sequencing sample was made of blood. This sequence originates from a girl aged 2 to 9 in good health. The CDR3 DNA reads as TGTGCCAGCAGCTTCGAGATTTCTGAGGAGCAGTTCTTC. Its protein is CASSFEISEEQFF.